Sequencing of this T cell receptor (beta chain) was carried out in a study of shared clonotypes between healthy human individuals. In the study overall: The cohort had two women and a few men, ages 18 to 49.

Trimming cost V 1 base and J 4 bases, with 14 bases left between them. Germline CDR1 is LNHDA and CDR2 is SQIVND (reference sequence). The CDR3 contains 15 residues. As regards this clone: As yet, its antigen is unknown.

Sequencing used immunoSEQ multiplex PCR; TCRdb keeps in-frame clones, though not all of them. In the table there are about 180,000 clones, around 93% of which are singletons. Study-wide findings and caveats: Apart from blood, nothing was sampled; tissue repertoires likely differ. Larger estimated richness was generally seen in naive subsets than in memory subsets.

The chain combines TRBV19 with TRBJ2-7; the D gene is possibly TRBD2 (5 bases). Material for sequencing was naive CD4+ T cells sorted from blood. Noted subset: CD45RA+ positively selected. The clonotype originates from a woman aged 25 to 39 in good health. The CDR3, as DNA: TGTGCCAGTAGTATAGGAGGGAGAGGCGGGTACGAGCAGTACTTC. Translation: CASSIGGRGGYEQYF.